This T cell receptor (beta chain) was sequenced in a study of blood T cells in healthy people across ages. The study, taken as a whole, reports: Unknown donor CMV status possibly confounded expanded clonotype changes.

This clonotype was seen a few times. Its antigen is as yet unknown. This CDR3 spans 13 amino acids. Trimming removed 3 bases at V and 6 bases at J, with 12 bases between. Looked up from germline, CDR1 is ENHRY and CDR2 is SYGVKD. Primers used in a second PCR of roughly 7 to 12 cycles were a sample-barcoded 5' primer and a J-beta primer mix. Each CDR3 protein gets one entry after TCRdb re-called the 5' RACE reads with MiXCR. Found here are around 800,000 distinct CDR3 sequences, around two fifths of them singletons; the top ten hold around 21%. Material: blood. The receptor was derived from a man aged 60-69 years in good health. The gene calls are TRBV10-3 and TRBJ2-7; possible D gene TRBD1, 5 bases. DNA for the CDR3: TGTGCCATCAGTGACGCAGGGTATGGCGAGCAGTACTTC. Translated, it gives CAISDAGYGEQYF.